The rows below give T cell receptor beta chains drawn from one sample of a study of regulatory T cells in long-lasting Graves disease. TCRdb reprocessed the multiplex PCR reads with MiXCR, giving one entry per CDR3 protein. Here the sample spans about 530,000 distinct CDR3 sequences, 15% to 20% being singletons. The sample also formed part of further work on T cells in Graves' hyperthyroidism and ophthalmopathy.

The material sequenced was peripheral blood mononuclear cells (PBMCs), taken at new diagnosis, from a patient treated with antithyroid drugs. Receptors originate from a woman aged 40-60 years with Graves disease. Both conserved end residues are part of each CDR3. A D gene is named only where the DNA matches it firmly. For some rows the clone size is stated as once, few or many, or as a class when expanded; others skip it.

many TRBJ2-1 TRBD2 TRBV3-1 TGTGCCAGCAGCCAAGTTCCTCTGATACTAGCGGGGGGGTACAATGAGCAGTTCTTC CASSQVPLILAGGYNEQFF
NA TRBJ2-6 TRBD2 TRBV7-8 TGTGCCAGCACCCGGGGGGGTGGGGCCAACGTCCTGACTTTC CASTRGGGANVLTF
NA TRBJ2-7 NA TRBV12-3/TRBV12-4 TGTGCCAGCAGTCTCGGGGGCTACGAGCAGTGCTTC CASSLGGYEQCF
few TRBJ2-6 NA TRBV20-1 TGCAGTGCCAAATACGCTGGTCCTGGGGCCAACGTCCTGACTTTC CSAKYAGPGANVLTF
many TRBJ1-6 NA TRBV18 TGTGCCAGCTCACCGGAGGGAGTGTCACCCCTCCACTTT CASSPEGVSPLHF
NA TRBJ1-4 TRBD1 TRBV3-1 TGTGCCAGCAGCCAATCGGGACAGGGGTCCTTAAGTGAAAAACTGTTTTTT CASSQSGQGSLSEKLFF
few TRBJ2-7 TRBD2 TRBV27 TGTGCCAGCAGTTCACTAGCGGGGGTAAACTACGAGCAGTACTTC CASSSLAGVNYEQYF
few TRBJ2-1 TRBD1 TRBV19 TGTGCCAGTACGCCAGGGACAGGGCCCTACAATGAGCAGTTCTTC CASTPGTGPYNEQFF
many TRBJ2-7 NA TRBV3-1 TGTGCCAGCAGTTTAACCACCTACGAGCAGTACTTC CASSLTTYEQYF
NA TRBJ2-2 NA TRBV20-1 TGCAGTGCTAGAGATCCTCGTGGCGGTACTGACCCTTCGAACACCGGGGAGCTGTTTTTT CSARDPRGGTDPSNTGELFF
NA TRBJ2-7 NA TRBV7-2 TGTGCCAGCAGCCCGGCCAGGATCTACGAGCAGTACTTC CASSPARIYEQYF
few TRBJ1-6 NA TRBV7-2 TGTGCCAGCAGCCCCCTATGGTTCAGGGATGATAATTCACCCCTCCACTTT CASSPLWFRDDNSPLHF
few TRBJ2-5 NA TRBV19 TGTGCCAGTAGTATAGCCCCACTCGGGCAGACCCAGTACTTC CASSIAPLGQTQYF
many TRBJ1-5 NA TRBV30 TGTGCCTGGAACGAAGGGGACGGGAATCAGCCCCAGCATTTT CAWNEGDGNQPQHF
many TRBJ1-5 NA TRBV2 TGTGCCAGCAGCCTTGGGGGGGGCAAGTTCAATCAGCCCCAGCATTTT CASSLGGGKFNQPQHF
NA TRBJ1-2 TRBD1 TRBV28 TGTGCCAGCAGGGGGACAGTCAATAGAGGCTACACCTTC CASRGTVNRGYTF
NA TRBJ2-2 NA TRBV10-1 TGCGCCAGCAGAGCGGACAGTACCACCGGGGAGCTGTTTTTT CASRADSTTGELFF
many TRBJ1-5 NA TRBV12-3/TRBV12-4 TGTGCCAGCAGTTTTGGGTTGCAGCCCCAGCATTTT CASSFGLQPQHF
few TRBJ1-1 NA TRBV13 TGTGCCAGCAGCTCTATAGTACAGGGTGTCACTGAAGCTTCCTTT CASSSIVQGVTEASF
many TRBJ1-1 NA TRBV9 TGTGCCAGCAGCTTCACCGGGACCTCGGCCGTTGAAGCTTTCTTT CASSFTGTSAVEAFF
many TRBJ1-1 NA TRBV2 TGTGCCAGCACCGTCTCCGGGAACACTGAAGCTTTCTTT CASTVSGNTEAFF
many TRBJ2-7 TRBD2 TRBV7-6 TGTGCCAGCAGCCCCCTAGGTCAGCGGGAGAGCTCCTACGAGCAGTACTTC CASSPLGQRESSYEQYF
few TRBJ2-5 TRBD1 TRBV5-1 TGCGCCAGCAGCTTGGGGACAGGGGGCCTAGGGGAGACCCAGTACTTC CASSLGTGGLGETQYF
NA TRBJ1-5 TRBD1 TRBV7-9 TGTGCCAGCAGCTTAGCGGGGGACAGTTTCCAGCCCCAGCATTTT CASSLAGDSFQPQHF
NA TRBJ1-2 NA TRBV14 TGTGCCAGCAGCCAAGGCCCGTCAGGGGTTGGCTACACCTTC CASSQGPSGVGYTF